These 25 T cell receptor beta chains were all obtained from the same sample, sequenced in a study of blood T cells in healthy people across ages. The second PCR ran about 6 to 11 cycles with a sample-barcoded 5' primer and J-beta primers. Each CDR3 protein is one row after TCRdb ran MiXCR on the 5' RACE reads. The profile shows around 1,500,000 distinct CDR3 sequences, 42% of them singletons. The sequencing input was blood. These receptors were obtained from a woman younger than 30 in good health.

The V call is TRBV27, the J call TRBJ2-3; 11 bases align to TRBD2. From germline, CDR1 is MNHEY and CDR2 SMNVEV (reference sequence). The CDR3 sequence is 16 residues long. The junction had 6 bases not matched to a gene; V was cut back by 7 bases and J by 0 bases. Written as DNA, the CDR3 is TGTGCCAGCAACCCTAGCGGGAGGCCTAGCACAGATACGCAGTATTTT. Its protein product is CASNPSGRPSTDTQYF.

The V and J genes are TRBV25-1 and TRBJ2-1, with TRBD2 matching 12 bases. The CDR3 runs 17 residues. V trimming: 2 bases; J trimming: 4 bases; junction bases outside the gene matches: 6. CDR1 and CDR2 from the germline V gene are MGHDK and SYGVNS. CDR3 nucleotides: TGTGCCAGCAGTGAAGGTGGACTAGCGGGATCTTACAATGAGCAGTTCTTC. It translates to CASSEGGLAGSYNEQFF.

The CDR3 DNA follows: TGTGCCAGCAGCCTTAGGACAGGGACGAGGCAGCCCCAGCATTTT. Translating it yields CASSLRTGTRQPQHF. The chain employs TRBV12-3 or TRBV12-4 and TRBJ1-5; 8 bases line up with TRBD1. The CDR3 runs 15 residues. With V trimmed by 6 bases and J by 7 bases, 11 bases remained unmatched.

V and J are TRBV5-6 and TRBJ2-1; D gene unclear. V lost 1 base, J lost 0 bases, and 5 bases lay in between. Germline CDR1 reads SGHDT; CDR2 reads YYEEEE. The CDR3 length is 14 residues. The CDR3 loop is CASSLMSSYNEQFF. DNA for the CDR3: TGTGCCAGCAGCTTGATGAGCTCCTACAATGAGCAGTTCTTC.

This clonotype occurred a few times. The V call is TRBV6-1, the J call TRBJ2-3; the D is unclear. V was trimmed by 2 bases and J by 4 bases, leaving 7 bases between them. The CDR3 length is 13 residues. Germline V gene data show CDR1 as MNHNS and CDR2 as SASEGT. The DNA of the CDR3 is TGTGCCAGCAGTGAACAGGTCCCAGATACGCAGTATTTT. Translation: CASSEQVPDTQYF.

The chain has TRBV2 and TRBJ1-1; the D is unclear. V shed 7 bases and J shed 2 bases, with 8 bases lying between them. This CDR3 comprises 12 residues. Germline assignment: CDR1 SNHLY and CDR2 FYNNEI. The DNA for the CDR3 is TGTGCCAGCATTTGGGCTAACACTGAAGCTTTCTTT. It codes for CASIWANTEAFF.

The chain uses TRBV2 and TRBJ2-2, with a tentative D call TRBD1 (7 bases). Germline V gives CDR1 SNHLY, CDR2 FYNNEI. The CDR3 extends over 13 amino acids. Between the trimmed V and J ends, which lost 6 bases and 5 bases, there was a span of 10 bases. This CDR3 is CASRQGRTGELFF. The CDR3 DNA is TGTGCCAGCAGACAGGGGAGGACCGGGGAGCTGTTTTTT.

The CDR3 DNA follows: TGTGCCAGCAGTTACTCCAGTTACGCGGGGGCGACTGAGACCCAGTACTTC. It codes for CASSYSSYAGATETQYF. The chain employs TRBV6-5 and TRBJ2-5, with D perhaps matching TRBD2 (7 bases). The V and J ends lost 0 bases and 5 bases respectively, with 19 bases between them. Germline V lookup: CDR1 MNHEY, CDR2 SVGAGI. This CDR3 is built from 17 residues.

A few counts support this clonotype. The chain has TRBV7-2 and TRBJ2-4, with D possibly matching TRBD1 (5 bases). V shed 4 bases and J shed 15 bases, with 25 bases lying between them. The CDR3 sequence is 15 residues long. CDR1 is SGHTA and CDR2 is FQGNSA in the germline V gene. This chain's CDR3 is CASSSKGENPRFPYF. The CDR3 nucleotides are TGTGCCAGCAGCTCCAAAGGGGAAAACCCCCGCTTTCCGTACTTC. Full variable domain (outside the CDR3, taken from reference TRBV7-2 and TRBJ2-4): GAGVSQSPSNKVTEKGKDVELRCDPISGHTALYWYRQSLGQGLEFLIYFQGNSAPDKSGLPSDRFSAERTGGSVSTLTIQRTQQEDSAVYLCASSSKGENPRFPYFGAGTRLSVL.

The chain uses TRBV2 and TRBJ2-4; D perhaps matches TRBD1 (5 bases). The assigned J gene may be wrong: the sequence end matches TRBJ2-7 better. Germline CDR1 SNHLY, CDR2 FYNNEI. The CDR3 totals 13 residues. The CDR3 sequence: CASNIQGGDEQYF. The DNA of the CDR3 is TGTGCCAGCAATATCCAGGGCGGCGACGAGCAGTACTTC.

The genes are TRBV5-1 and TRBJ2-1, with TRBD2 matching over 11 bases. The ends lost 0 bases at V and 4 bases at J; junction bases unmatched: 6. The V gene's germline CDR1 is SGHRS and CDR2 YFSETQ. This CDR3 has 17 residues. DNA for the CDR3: TGCGCCAGCAGCTTGGTAACTAGCGGGAGCCCTTACAATGAGCAGTTCTTC. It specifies CASSLVTSGSPYNEQFF.

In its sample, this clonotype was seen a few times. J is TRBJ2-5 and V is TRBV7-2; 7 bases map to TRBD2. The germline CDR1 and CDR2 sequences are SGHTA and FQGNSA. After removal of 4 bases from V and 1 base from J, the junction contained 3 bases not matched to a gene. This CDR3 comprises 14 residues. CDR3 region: CASSSAGTQETQYF. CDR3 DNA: TGTGCCAGCAGCTCAGCGGGGACCCAAGAGACCCAGTACTTC.

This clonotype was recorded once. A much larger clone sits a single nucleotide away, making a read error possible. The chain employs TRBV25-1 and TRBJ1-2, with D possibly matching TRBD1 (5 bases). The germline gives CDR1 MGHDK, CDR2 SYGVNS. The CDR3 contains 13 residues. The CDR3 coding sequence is TGTGTCAGCAACCGGGGGGTTGGCTATGGCTACACCTTC. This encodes CVSNRGVGYGYTF.

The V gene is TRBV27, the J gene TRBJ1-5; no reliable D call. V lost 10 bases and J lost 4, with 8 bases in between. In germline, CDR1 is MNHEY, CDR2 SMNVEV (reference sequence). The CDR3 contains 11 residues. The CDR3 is CATGKNQPQHF. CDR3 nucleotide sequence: TGTGCCACGGGGAAGAATCAGCCCCAGCATTTT.

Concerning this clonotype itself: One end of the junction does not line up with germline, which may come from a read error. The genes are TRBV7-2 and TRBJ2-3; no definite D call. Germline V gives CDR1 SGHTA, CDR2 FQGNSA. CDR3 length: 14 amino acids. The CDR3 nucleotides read TGTGTCAGCAGCTTGATGGGGTTCACAGATACGCAGTATTTT. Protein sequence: CVSSLMGFTDTQYF.

CDR3 sequence (DNA): TGTGCTAGTGGTTCATCCACCACTAGCGTAGGAGTAGGGGATGAGCAGTTCTTC. This gives the protein CASGSSTTSVGVGDEQFF. V is TRBV12-5 and J is TRBJ2-1; 7 bases line up with TRBD2. V lost 4 bases and J lost 8; bases outside the gene matches: 20. CDR1 is LGHNT, CDR2 FRNRAP, per germline. This CDR3 is 18 amino acids long.

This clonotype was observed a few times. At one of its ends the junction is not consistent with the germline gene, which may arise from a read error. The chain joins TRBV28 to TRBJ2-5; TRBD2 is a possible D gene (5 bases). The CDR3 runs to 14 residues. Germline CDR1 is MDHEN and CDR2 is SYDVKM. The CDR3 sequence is CASSLRGSQEAQYF. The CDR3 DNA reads TGTGCCAGCAGTTTACGGGGAAGCCAAGAGGCCCAGTACTTC.

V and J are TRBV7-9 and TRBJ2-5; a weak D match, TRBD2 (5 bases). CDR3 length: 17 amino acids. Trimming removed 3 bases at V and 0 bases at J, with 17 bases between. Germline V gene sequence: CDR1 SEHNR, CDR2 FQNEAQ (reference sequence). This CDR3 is CASSFVRGSIYQETQYF. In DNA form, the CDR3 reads TGTGCCAGCAGCTTTGTCAGAGGGAGTATTTACCAAGAGACCCAGTACTTC.

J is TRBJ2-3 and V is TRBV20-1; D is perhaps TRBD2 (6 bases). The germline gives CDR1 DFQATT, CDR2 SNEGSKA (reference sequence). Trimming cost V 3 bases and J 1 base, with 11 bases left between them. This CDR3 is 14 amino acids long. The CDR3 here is CSARKASGTDTQYF. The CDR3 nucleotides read TGCAGTGCTAGGAAGGCTAGCGGCACAGATACGCAGTATTTT.

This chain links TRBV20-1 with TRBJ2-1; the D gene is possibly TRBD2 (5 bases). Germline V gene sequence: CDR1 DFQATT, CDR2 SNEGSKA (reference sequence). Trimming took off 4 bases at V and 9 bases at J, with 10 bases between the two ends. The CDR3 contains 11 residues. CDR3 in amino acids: CSATLAVEQFF. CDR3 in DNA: TGCAGTGCTACCCTAGCAGTTGAGCAGTTCTTC.

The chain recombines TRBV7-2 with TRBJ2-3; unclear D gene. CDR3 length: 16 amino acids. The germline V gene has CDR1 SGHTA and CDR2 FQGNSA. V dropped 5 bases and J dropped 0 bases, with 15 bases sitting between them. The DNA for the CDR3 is TGTGCCAGCAGCAAGACTCTGACGCTTAGCACAGATACGCAGTATTTT. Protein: CASSKTLTLSTDTQYF.

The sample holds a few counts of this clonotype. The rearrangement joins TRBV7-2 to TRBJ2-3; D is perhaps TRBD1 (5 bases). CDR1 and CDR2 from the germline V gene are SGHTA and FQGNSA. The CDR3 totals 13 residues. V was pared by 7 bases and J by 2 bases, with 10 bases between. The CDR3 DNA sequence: TGTGCCAGCACCTCAGGGCCCACAGATACGCAGTATTTT. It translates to CASTSGPTDTQYF. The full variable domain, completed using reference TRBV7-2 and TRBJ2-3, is GAGVSQSPSNKVTEKGKDVELRCDPISGHTALYWYRQSLGQGLEFLIYFQGNSAPDKSGLPSDRFSAERTGGSVSTLTIQRTQQEDSAVYLCASTSGPTDTQYFGPGTRLTVL.

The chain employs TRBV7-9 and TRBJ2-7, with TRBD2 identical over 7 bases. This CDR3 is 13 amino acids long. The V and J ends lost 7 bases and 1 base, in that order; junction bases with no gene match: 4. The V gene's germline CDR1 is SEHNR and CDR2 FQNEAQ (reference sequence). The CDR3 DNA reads TGTGCCAGCAACCCCGGGGGGTCCTACGAGCAGTACTTC. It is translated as CASNPGGSYEQYF. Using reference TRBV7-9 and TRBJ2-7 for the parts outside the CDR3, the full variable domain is DTGVSQNPRHKITKRGQNVTFRCDPISEHNRLYWYRQTLGQGPEFLTYFQNEAQLEKSRLLSDRFSAERPKGSFSTLEIQRTEQGDSAMYLCASNPGGSYEQYFGPGTRLTVT.

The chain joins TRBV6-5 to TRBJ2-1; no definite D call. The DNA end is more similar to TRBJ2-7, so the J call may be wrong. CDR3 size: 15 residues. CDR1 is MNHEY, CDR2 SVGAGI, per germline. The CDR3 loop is CASSYGQVAYNEQYF. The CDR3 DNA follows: TGTGCCAGCAGTTACGGGCAGGTTGCCTACAATGAGCAGTACTTC.

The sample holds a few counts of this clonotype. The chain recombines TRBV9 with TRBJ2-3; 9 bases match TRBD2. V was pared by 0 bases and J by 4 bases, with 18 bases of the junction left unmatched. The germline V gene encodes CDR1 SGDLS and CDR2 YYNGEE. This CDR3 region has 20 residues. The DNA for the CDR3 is TGTGCCAGCAGCGTAGTGGGTCGGGGTGTAGCGGGAGTCCCTCCAGATACGCAGTATTTT. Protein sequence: CASSVVGRGVAGVPPDTQYF.